Each of the 11 T cell receptor beta chains below was sequenced from the same sample in a study of tumor-infiltrating lymphocytes in glioblastoma multiforme. Three nested ARM-PCR rounds with V-beta and C-beta primers built TCRB libraries. A single record per CDR3 protein comes from TCRdb applying MiXCR to the multiplex PCR reads. Counted here are tens of thousands of distinct CDR3 sequences, approximately 60% occurring once; the ten biggest clones make up 33%. The sequenced sample consisted of brain tumor tissue. These receptors all stem from a male donor with glioblastoma.

In regard to this clonotype: A read error is likely, as this CDR3 ends without the conserved phenylalanine or tryptophan. The chain uses TRBV29-1 and TRBJ2-7; 12 nucleotides align to TRBD2. Germline V gives CDR1 SQVTM, CDR2 ANQGSEA. The length of the CDR3 is 15 residues. With V trimmed by 7 bases and J by 0 bases, 7 bases remained unmatched. The CDR3 sequence: CSGTVTSGSSYEQYL. CDR3 DNA: TGCAGCGGGACCGTGACTAGCGGGAGCTCCTACGAGCAGTACCTC.

Turning to this clonotype: A junction boundary mismatches the germline segment, possibly from a read error. The chain employs TRBV5-5 and TRBJ2-7, with D uncertain. This CDR3 is built from 14 residues. The germline V gene has CDR1 SGHKS and CDR2 YYEKEE (reference sequence). This chain's CDR3 is CAGSPLPGEYEQYF. CDR3 bases: TGTGCCGGCAGCCCCCTCCCTGGGGAATACGAGCAGTACTTC.

Concerning this clonotype itself: This may arise from a read error, as a much more abundant clone is one base away. The rearrangement uses TRBV28 and TRBJ2-3; the D is unclear. Germline V gives CDR1 MDHEN, CDR2 SYDVKM. Trimming removed 4 bases from V and 10 bases from J, with 12 bases in between. The CDR3 covers 12 residues. The CDR3 DNA sequence: TGTGCCAGCAGTTCCGGGTGGGATGCGCAGTATTTT. It yields the protein CASSSGWDAQYF. The full variable domain, rest sourced from reference TRBV28 and TRBJ2-3, is DVKVTQSSRYLVKRTGEKVFLECVQDMDHENMFWYRQDPGLGLRLIYFSYDVKMKEKGDIPEGYSVSREKKERFSLILESASTNQTSMYLCASSSGWDAQYFGPGTRLTVL.

V gene TRBV29-1 combines with J gene TRBJ1-4; weak D call: TRBD1 (5 bases). CDR1 is SQVTM, CDR2 ANQGSEA, per germline. The CDR3 runs to 13 residues. The ends were cut back, 8 bases at V and 9 bases at J, with 19 bases in the middle. Here the CDR3 reads CSIGTGRDKKLFF. The DNA of the CDR3 is TGCAGCATCGGAACGGGACGGGATAAAAAACTGTTTTTT. Complete variable domain (other parts from reference TRBV29-1 and TRBJ1-4): SAVISQKPSRDICQRGTSLTIQCQVDSQVTMMFWYRQQPGQSLTLIATANQGSEATYESGFVIDKFPISRPNLTFSTLTVSNMSPEDSSIYLCSIGTGRDKKLFFGSGTQLSVL.

A note on this clonotype: A much larger clone sits a single nucleotide away, making a read error possible. CDR3 loop: CASNLGLVGGIGYTF. In nucleotides, the CDR3 is TGTGCCAGCAACTTGGGACTCGTAGGAGGGATTGGCTACACCTTC. The genes are TRBV5-8 and TRBJ1-2; D is possibly TRBD1 (5 bases). Per the germline V gene, CDR1 is SGHTS and CDR2 is YDEGEE. The CDR3 length is 15 residues.

A remark on this clonotype: The junction and the germline gene differ at one end; a read error may be behind it. J is TRBJ2-6 and V is TRBV6-2 or TRBV6-3; TRBD1 might be the D (5 bases). The CDR3 covers 16 residues. The germline V gene encodes CDR1 MNHEY and CDR2 SVGEGT. The CDR3 DNA follows: TGTGCCAGCAATCCAGGAGCCGCCTCTGGGGCCAACATCCTGACTTTC. This sequence encodes CASNPGAASGANILTF.

There are many counts of this clonotype. This rearrangement joins TRBV24-1 to TRBJ2-3; D unclear. The CDR3 contains 13 residues. The germline V gene has CDR1 KGHDR and CDR2 SFDVKD. Trimming left V 5 bases short and J 0 bases short, with 5 bases between. CDR3 DNA: TGTGCCACCAGTGCGGCTAGCACAGATACGCAGTATTTT. This gives the protein CATSAASTDTQYF.

A single count supports this clonotype. V is TRBV7-2 and J is TRBJ2-7; D is ambiguous. V dropped 5 bases and J dropped 5 bases, with 25 bases sitting between them. CDR1 and CDR2 from the germline V gene are SGHTA and FQGNSA. This CDR3 comprises 17 residues. The CDR3 region has the DNA TGTGCCAGCAGCCAAAGGGTTCGGGCTCAGTCATCCCACGAGCAGTACTTC. Protein sequence: CASSQRVRAQSSHEQYF.

The chain couples TRBV30 to TRBJ1-1; TRBD1 aligns across 8 bases. The CDR3 length is 14 residues. V was pared by 5 bases and J by 4 bases, with 9 bases of the junction left unmatched. Germline CDR1 reads GTSNPN; CDR2 reads SVGIG (reference sequence). The CDR3 loop is CAWLPGTGGTEAFF. The DNA of the CDR3 is TGTGCCTGGCTTCCCGGAACAGGGGGCACTGAAGCTTTCTTT.

This clonotype occurred many times. The V and J genes are TRBV6-1 and TRBJ2-1, with 7 positions matching TRBD2. Unmatched junction bases numbered 9, after V lost 2 bases and J lost 5 bases. Per germline, CDR1 MNHNS and CDR2 SASEGT. This CDR3 region has 16 residues. The CDR3 region is CASSEWGLAADNEQFF. The CDR3 DNA reads TGTGCCAGCAGTGAATGGGGCCTAGCGGCGGACAATGAGCAGTTCTTC.

This sequence joins TRBV7-2 and TRBJ1-4; TRBD1 matches 7 bases. This CDR3 spans 15 amino acids. Germline CDR1 SGHTA, CDR2 FQGNSA. V lost 5 bases, J lost 5 bases, and 8 bases stayed unmatched. CDR3 in DNA: TGTGCCAGCAGCGACACAGGGGCGAGGAATGAAAAACTGTTTTTT. Translated, it gives CASSDTGARNEKLFF. The full variable domain, with the rest looked up from reference TRBV7-2 and TRBJ1-4, is GAGVSQSPSNKVTEKGKDVELRCDPISGHTALYWYRQSLGQGLEFLIYFQGNSAPDKSGLPSDRFSAERTGGSVSTLTIQRTQQEDSAVYLCASSDTGARNEKLFFGSGTQLSVL.